This TCR beta chain was sequenced for a study of OX40 agonist ivuxolimab in advanced cancers. Overall study context: Ivuxolimab, an antibody acting as an agonist of OX40 (CD134), was used to treat patients. Study outcomes and limitations: Expanded clones belonging to CD8+ T cells outnumbered, on average, those of CD4+. By week 6 at 0.1 to 3.0 mg/kg, blood CD4+ and CD8+ T cells had expanded clonally. Patients with a partial response at 0.1-3.0 mg/kg had among the lowest clonal expansion.

Germline CDR1 is SGHTA and CDR2 is FQGNSA. There are 14 residues in the CDR3. V was cut by 1 base and J by 8 bases, with 12 bases left in between. Assay: immunoSEQ multiplex PCR; the TCRdb copy retains only in-frame clones and omits some. The sample records 120,000 or so clones, around 95% being singletons. Comments on this clone: What it recognizes is unknown.

The material was CD4+ or CD8+ T cells sorted from blood, obtained in a trial of the OX40 agonist ivuxolimab. The source is an adult with an advanced solid tumor such as melanoma, head and neck, liver or kidney cancer. V gene TRBV7-2 combines with J gene TRBJ2-1; possible D gene TRBD1, 6 bases. The CDR3 is CASSLDWGQDEQFF. The CDR3 coding sequence is TGTGCCAGCAGCTTAGACTGGGGGCAGGATGAGCAGTTCTTC.